This is a list of T cell receptor beta chains from one sample in a study of regulatory T cells in long-lasting Graves disease. Via MiXCR, TCRdb re-called the multiplex PCR reads, giving one row per CDR3 protein. The sample lists 560,000 or so distinct CDR3 sequences; roughly 16% were seen once. This same sample was also taken into another study, of T cells in Graves' hyperthyroidism and ophthalmopathy.

The sequenced sample was peripheral blood mononuclear cells (PBMCs), obtained at new diagnosis, from a patient treated with antithyroid drugs. The receptors stem from a young man with Graves disease. Each CDR3 is given with its conserved first and last residue. Each record gives: D gene, CDR3 length, V gene, J gene, clone size, CDR3 DNA, CDR3 protein. D genes are given only for firm matches. For some rows the clone size is stated as once, few or many, or as a class when expanded; others skip it.

-	15	TRBV6-2/TRBV6-3	TRBJ2-7	many	TGTGCCAGCAGTTGGAGGAACGGCCCCACCTACGAGCAGTACTTC	CASSWRNGPTYEQYF
TRBD1	15	TRBV2	TRBJ1-2	-	TGTGCCAGCAGTGAATCCGTTGACAGGGGATATGGCTACACCTTC	CASSESVDRGYGYTF
TRBD2	12	TRBV12-5	TRBJ2-7	few	TGTGCTAGTGGTTTGGGGGGGGGCGAGCAGTACTTC	CASGLGGGEQYF
-	13	TRBV29-1	TRBJ2-7	many	TGCAGCGTTGAGCTGTTTTCGGTGGGTGAGCAGTACTTC	CSVELFSVGEQYF
TRBD2	13	TRBV11-1	TRBJ2-1	few	TGTGCCAGCAGTGCCCTGAGGGGCGGGAGGCCCATCTTC	CASSALRGGRPIF
TRBD1	14	TRBV12-3/TRBV12-4	TRBJ2-1	many	TGTGCCACCTCCGGGGACAGAACGTACAATGAGCAGTTCTTC	CATSGDRTYNEQFF
TRBD1	14	TRBV18	TRBJ2-7	-	TGTGCCAGCTCGGAGCCGGGACAGGGGACCGAGCAGTACTTC	CASSEPGQGTEQYF
-	14	TRBV6-2/TRBV6-3	TRBJ2-1	-	TGTGCCAGCAGTTACGTCCCCGGAGAAAGGGAGCAGTTCTTC	CASSYVPGEREQFF
TRBD2	15	TRBV30	TRBJ2-1	few	TGTGCCTGGAGTCAAGGGACTAGCGTTTACAGTGAGCAGTTCTTC	CAWSQGTSVYSEQFF
-	16	TRBV27	TRBJ1-1	many	TGTGCCAGCAGCCGACGGCTGGGGCAGGGGTACGCTGAAGCTTTCTTT	CASSRRLGQGYAEAFF
TRBD2	18	TRBV3-1	TRBJ2-4	-	TGTGCCAGCAGCCCGGGGATTCTCGGGGGGGGGGCCAAAAACATTCAGTACTTC	CASSPGILGGGAKNIQYF
-	14	TRBV7-2	TRBJ2-7	-	TGTGCCAGCAGCTTATACAGTAGCTCCTACGAGCAGTACTTC	CASSLYSSSYEQYF
-	14	TRBV27	TRBJ2-1	-	TGTGCCAGCAGCTTATGGGGCCCCGGGTATGAGCAGCTCTTC	CASSLWGPGYEQLF
-	12	TRBV28	TRBJ1-5	many	TGTGCCAGCAGGTCAGGAGGCCAGCCCCAGCATTTT	CASRSGGQPQHF
-	14	TRBV28	TRBJ1-5	-	TGTGCCAGCAGTCCCCTCAGTGAGGGACAGCCCCAGCATTTT	CASSPLSEGQPQHF
TRBD2	15	TRBV27	TRBJ2-1	many	TGTGCCAGCAGTCCTCGGAGCGGGAGTACGGATGAGCAGTTCTTC	CASSPRSGSTDEQFF
-	15	TRBV5-1	TRBJ2-1	many	TGCGCCAGCAGCTTGGCTTGGGGGGAAGGGGGTGAGCAGTTCTTC	CASSLAWGEGGEQFF
-	15	TRBV2	TRBJ2-2	many	TGTGCCAGCAGTCGGGCCGCCGTGAACACCGGGGAGCTGTTTTTT	CASSRAAVNTGELFF
TRBD1	16	TRBV27	TRBJ1-2	few	TGTGCCAGCAGTTTCCGCCAACCGGGACAGGCGGCGGGCTACACCTTC	CASSFRQPGQAAGYTF
-	13	TRBV2	TRBJ2-2	many	TGTGCCAGCAACGGCGGAGTTGCCGGGGAGCTGTTTTTT	CASNGGVAGELFF
-	14	TRBV6-2/TRBV6-3	TRBJ2-1	many	TGTGCCAGCACTAAAGGGCAAGTCTACAATGAGCAGTTCTTC	CASTKGQVYNEQFF